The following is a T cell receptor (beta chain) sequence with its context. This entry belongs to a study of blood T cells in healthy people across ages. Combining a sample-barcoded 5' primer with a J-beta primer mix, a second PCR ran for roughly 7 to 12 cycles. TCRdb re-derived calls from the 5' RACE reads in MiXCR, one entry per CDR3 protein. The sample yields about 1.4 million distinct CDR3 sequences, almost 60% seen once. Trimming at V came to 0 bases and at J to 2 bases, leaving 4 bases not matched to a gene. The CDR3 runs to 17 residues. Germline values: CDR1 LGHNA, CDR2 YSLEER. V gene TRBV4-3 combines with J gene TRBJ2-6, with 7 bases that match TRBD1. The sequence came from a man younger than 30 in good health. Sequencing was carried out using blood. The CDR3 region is CASSQDRDRAGANVLTF. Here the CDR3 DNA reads TGCGCCAGCAGCCAAGATCGGGACAGAGCTGGGGCCAACGTCCTGACTTTC.